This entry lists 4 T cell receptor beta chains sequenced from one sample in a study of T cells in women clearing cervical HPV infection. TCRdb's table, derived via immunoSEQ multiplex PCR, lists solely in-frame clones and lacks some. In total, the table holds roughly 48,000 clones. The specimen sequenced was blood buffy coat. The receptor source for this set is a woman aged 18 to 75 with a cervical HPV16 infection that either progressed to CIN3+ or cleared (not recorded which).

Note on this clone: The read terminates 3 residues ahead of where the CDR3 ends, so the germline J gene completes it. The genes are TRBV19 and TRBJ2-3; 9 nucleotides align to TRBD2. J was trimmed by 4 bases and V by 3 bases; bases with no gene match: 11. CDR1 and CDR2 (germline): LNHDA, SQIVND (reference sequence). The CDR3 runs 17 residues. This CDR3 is CASSMMGGGAYSDTQYF. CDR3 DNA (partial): TGTGCCAGTAGTATGATGGGCGGGGGGGCGTATTCAGATACG.

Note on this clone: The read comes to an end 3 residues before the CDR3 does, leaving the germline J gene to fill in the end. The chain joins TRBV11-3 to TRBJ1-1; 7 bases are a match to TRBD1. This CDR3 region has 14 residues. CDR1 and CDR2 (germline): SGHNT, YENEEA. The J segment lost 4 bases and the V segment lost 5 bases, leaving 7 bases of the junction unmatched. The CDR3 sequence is CASSQNRGSTEAFF. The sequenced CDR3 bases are TGTGCCAGCAGCCAAAACAGGGGAAGCACTGAA.

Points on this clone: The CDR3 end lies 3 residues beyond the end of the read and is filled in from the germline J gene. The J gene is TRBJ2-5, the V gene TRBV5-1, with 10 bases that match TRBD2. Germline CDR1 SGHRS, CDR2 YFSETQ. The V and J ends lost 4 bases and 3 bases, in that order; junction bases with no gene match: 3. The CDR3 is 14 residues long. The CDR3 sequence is CASSAAGGEETQYF. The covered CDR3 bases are TGCGCCAGCAGCGCAGCGGGGGGGGAAGAGACC. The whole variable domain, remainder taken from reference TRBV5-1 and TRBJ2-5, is KAGVTQTPRYLIKTRGQQVTLSCSPISGHRSVSWYQQTPGQGLQFLFEYFSETQRNKGNFPGRFSGRQFSNSRSEMNVSTLELGDSALYLCASSAAGGEETQYFGPGTRLLVL.

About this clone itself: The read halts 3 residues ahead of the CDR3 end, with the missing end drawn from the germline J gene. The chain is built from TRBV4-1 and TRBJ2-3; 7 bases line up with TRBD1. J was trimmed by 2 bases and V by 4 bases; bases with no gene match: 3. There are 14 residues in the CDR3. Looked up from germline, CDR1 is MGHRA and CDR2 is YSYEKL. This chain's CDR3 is CASSPGTATDTQYF. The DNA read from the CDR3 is TGCGCCAGCAGCCCAGGGACAGCCACAGATACG.